This T cell receptor beta chain was retrieved from a study of CD8+CD57+ T cells in acquired aplastic anemia. Overall study context: Sorted CD4+ and CD8+ cells yielded DNA averaging approximately 3 ug. Where healthy donors were concerned, CD4+ cells averaged approximately 9.9 million reads.

Profiling of TCR beta VDJ combinations and CDR3 sequences used genomic DNA as template. TCRdb re-analysed the reads in MiXCR, keeping a single row per CDR3 protein. The data contain 400,000 to 450,000 distinct CDR3 sequences, 55% to 75% of them singletons. The CDR3 has 15 amino acids, counting both end residues. Per germline, CDR1 SNHLY and CDR2 FYNNEI. Notes on this clonotype: Its antigen is not identified. Without the conserved terminal phenylalanine or tryptophan, this CDR3 likely stems from a read error. The limits of the CDR3 on the DNA are not certain, so only TCRdb's listed CDR3 is given.

Points from the study as a whole: Patients showed no significant difference from controls in CD8+ Simpson's diversity. Patients shared around 31 CD8+ CDR3 sequences with controls.

The sequenced material came from sorted CD4+, CD8+, or CD8+CD57+ T cells (not recorded which) from PBMCs. This TCR came from a human donor in good health, serving as a control. The chain employs TRBV2 and TRBJ2-5; no check of the table's D call, TRBD2, against the DNA was made. CDR3 region: CASSVSGTDEESFGL.